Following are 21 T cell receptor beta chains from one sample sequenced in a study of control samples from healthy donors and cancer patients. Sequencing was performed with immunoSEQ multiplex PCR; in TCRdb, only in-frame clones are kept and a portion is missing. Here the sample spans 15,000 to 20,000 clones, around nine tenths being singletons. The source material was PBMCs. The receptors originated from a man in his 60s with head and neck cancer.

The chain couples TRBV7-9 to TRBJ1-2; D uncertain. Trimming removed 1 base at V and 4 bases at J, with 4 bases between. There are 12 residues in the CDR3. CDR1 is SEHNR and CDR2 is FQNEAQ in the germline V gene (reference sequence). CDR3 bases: TGTGCCAGCAGCTTAGAGGGCTATGGCTACACCTTC. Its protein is CASSLEGYGYTF.

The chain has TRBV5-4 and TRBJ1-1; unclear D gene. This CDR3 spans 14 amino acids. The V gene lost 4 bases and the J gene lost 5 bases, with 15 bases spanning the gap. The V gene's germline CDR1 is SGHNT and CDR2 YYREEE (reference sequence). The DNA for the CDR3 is TGTGCCAGCAGCCTGACTCACCCTAGGACTGAAGCTTTCTTT. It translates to CASSLTHPRTEAFF.

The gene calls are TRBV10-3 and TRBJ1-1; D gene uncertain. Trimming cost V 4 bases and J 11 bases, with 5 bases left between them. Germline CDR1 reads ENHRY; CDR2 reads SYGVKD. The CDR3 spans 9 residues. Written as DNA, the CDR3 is TGTGCCATCAGTGTTGGGGCTTTCTTT. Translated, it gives CAISVGAFF.

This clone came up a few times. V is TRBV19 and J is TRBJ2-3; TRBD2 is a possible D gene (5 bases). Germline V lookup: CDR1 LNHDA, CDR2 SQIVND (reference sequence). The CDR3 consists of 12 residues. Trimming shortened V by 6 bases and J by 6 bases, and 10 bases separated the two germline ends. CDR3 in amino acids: CASRQSGDTQYF. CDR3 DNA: TGTGCCAGTAGGCAGTCGGGGGATACGCAGTATTTT.

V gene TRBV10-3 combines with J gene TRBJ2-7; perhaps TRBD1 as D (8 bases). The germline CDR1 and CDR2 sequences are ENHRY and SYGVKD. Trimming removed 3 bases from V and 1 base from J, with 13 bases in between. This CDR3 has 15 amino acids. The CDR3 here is CAISDTGGDSYEQYF. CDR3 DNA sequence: TGTGCCATCAGTGACACAGGGGGGGATTCCTACGAGCAGTACTTC.

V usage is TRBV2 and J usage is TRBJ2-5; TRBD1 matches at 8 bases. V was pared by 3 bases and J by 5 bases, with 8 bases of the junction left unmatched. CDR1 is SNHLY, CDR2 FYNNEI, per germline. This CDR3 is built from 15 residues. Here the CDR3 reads CASSESTGEVETQYF. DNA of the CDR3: TGTGCCAGCAGTGAGTCGACAGGGGAGGTGGAGACCCAGTACTTC.

CDR3 coding DNA: TGCAGTGCTAACAGGGGTGAAACGCAGTATTTT. This translates into CSANRGETQYF. The chain carries TRBV20-1 and TRBJ2-3; TRBD1 matches at 7 bases. V was pared by 4 bases and J by 9 bases, with 4 bases of the junction left unmatched. The CDR3 length is 11 residues. The germline CDR1 and CDR2 sequences are DFQATT and SNEGSKA (reference sequence).

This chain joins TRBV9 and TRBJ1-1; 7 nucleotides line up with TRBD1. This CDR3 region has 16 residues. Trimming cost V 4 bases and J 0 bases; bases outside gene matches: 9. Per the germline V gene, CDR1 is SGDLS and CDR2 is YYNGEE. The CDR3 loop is CASSPGEGAMNTEAFF. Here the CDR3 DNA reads TGTGCCAGCAGCCCAGGGGAGGGGGCTATGAACACTGAAGCTTTCTTT.

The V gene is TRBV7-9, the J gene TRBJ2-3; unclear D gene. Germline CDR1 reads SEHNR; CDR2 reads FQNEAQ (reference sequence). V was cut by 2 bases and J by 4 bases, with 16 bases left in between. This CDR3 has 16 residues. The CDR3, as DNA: TGTGCCAGCAGCTTAATGAGAACCTCATCCCCAGATACGCAGTATTTT. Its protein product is CASSLMRTSSPDTQYF.

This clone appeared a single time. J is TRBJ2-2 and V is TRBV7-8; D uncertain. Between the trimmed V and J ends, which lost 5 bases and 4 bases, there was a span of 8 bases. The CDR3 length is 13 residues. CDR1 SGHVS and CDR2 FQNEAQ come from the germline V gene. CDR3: CASSLEGTGELFF. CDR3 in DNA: TGTGCCAGCAGCCTAGAAGGCACCGGGGAGCTGTTTTTT.

CDR3 in amino acids: CASSSPGLSYNEQFF. DNA for the CDR3: TGTGCCAGCAGTTCGCCGGGACTAAGCTACAATGAGCAGTTCTTC. This chain uses TRBV6-6 with TRBJ2-1; 7 bases agree with TRBD2. CDR1 and CDR2 from the germline V gene are MNHNY and SVGAGI (reference sequence). The CDR3 has 15 residues. The J segment lost 3 bases and the V segment lost 4 bases, leaving 6 bases of the junction unmatched.

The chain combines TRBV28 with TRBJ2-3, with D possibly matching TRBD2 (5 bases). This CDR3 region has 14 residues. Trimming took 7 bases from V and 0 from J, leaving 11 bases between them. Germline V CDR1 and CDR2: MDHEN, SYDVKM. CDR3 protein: CASTGLQSTDTQYF. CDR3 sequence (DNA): TGTGCCAGCACCGGACTCCAGAGCACAGATACGCAGTATTTT.

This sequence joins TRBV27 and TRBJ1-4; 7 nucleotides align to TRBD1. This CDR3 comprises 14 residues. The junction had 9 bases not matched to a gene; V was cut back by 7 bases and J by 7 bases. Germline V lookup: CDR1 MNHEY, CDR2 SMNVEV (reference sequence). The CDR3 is CASNRQGRGEKLFF. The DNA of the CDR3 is TGTGCCAGCAACCGACAGGGAAGGGGTGAAAAACTGTTTTTT.

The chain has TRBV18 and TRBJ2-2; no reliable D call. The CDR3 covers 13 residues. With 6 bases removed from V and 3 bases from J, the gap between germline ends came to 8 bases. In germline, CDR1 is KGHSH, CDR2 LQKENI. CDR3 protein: CASSPPHTGELFF. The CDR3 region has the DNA TGTGCCAGCTCCCCCCCGCACACCGGGGAGCTGTTTTTT.

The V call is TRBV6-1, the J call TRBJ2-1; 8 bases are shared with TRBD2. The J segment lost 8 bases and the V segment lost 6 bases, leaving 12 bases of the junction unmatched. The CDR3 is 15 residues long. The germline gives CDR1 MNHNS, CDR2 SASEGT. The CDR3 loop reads CASRIGGGTIDEQFF. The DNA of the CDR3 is TGTGCCAGCAGGATAGGCGGGGGGACCATCGATGAGCAGTTCTTC.

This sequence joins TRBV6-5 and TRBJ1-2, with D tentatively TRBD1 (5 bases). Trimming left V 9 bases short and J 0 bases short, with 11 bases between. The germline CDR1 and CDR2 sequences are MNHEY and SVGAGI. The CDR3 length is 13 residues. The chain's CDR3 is CASSPGPNYGYTF. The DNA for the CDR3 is TGTGCCAGTTCCCCGGGGCCTAACTATGGCTACACCTTC.

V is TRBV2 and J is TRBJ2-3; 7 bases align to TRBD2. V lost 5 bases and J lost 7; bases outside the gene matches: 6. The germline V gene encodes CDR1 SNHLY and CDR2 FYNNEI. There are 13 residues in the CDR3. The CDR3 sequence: CASSPTSANTQYF. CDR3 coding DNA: TGTGCCAGCAGTCCCACTAGCGCCAATACGCAGTATTTT.

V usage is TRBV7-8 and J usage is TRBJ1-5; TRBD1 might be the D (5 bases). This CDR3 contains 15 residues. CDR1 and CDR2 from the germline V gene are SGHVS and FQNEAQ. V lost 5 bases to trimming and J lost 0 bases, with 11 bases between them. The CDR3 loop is CASSLGAYSNQPQHF. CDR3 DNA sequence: TGTGCCAGCAGCCTAGGGGCTTATAGCAATCAGCCCCAGCATTTT.

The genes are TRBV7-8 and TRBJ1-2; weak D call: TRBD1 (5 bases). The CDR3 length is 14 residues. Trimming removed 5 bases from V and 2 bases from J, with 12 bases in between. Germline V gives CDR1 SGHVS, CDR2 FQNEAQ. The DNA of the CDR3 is TGTGCCAGCAGCCCGACCTCAGGGAACTATGGCTACACCTTC. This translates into CASSPTSGNYGYTF.

DNA for the CDR3: TGTGCCAGCATGGGGAGCAATCAGCCCCAGCATTTT. Protein sequence: CASMGSNQPQHF. V usage is TRBV6-5 and J usage is TRBJ1-5; D not resolved. Per germline, CDR1 MNHEY and CDR2 SVGAGI. The CDR3 is made up of 12 amino acids. V lost 7 bases and J lost 1, with 5 bases in between.

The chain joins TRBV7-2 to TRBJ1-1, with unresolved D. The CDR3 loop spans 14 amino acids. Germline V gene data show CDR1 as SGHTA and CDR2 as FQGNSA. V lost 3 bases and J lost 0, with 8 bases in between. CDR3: CASSFEALNTEAFF. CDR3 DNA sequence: TGTGCCAGCAGCTTTGAGGCCCTGAACACTGAAGCTTTCTTT.